A selection of T cell receptor beta chains follows, all from one sample in a study of blood T cell repertoires in COVID-19. Some clones are missing from TCRdb's copy, which holds only in-frame ones; the method was immunoSEQ multiplex PCR. The sample records under 200,000 clones, 80% being singletons. Sample: peripheral blood. The receptor set was obtained from an older man with active or convalescent COVID-19. Both conserved end residues are part of each CDR3. Fields, in order: J gene, V gene, D gene, clone size, CDR3 protein, CDR3 DNA. D genes are given only for firm matches. Some rows mark clone size as missing; the rest say once, few, many or name a class of expanded clone.

TRBJ1-1,TRBV6-5,-,-,CASKRGWGDTEAFF,TGTGCCAGCAAACGAGGTTGGGGGGACACTGAAGCTTTCTTT
TRBJ1-2,TRBV28,-,-,CASNGGQGYGYTF,TGTGCCAGCAACGGGGGGCAGGGCTATGGCTACACCTTC
TRBJ2-7,TRBV2,-,many,CASSDNYEQYF,TGTGCCAGCAGCGACAACTACGAGCAGTACTTC
TRBJ2-5,TRBV5-1,-,-,CASSTGTVQETQYF,TGCGCCAGCAGCACTGGGACTGTGCAAGAGACCCAGTACTTC
TRBJ1-1,TRBV23-1,-,-,CTKLRDTTEAFF,TGCACCAAACTCAGGGACACCACTGAAGCTTTCTTT
TRBJ1-5,TRBV6-1,-,-,CASSEARGLSNQPQHF,TGTGCCAGCAGTGAAGCCCGGGGACTTAGCAATCAGCCCCAGCATTTT
TRBJ1-1,TRBV29-1,TRBD1,-,CSVEGTTGANTEAFF,TGCAGCGTTGAAGGAACAACAGGGGCGAACACTGAAGCTTTCTTT
TRBJ2-7,TRBV29-1,TRBD1,-,CSVEAGRQGSQGQYF,TGCAGCGTTGAAGCAGGGAGACAGGGGTCCCAGGGGCAGTACTTC
TRBJ2-7,TRBV6-5,-,-,CASRRDKFFGEQYF,TGTGCCAGCCGTCGGGACAAGTTTTTTGGGGAGCAGTACTTC
TRBJ2-2,TRBV19,TRBD1,-,CASSSGQGGTGELFF,TGTGCCAGTAGCTCAGGACAGGGAGGCACCGGGGAGCTGTTTTTT
TRBJ1-1,TRBV2,-,-,CASSEIRTQNTEAFF,TGTGCCAGCAGTGAAATAAGGACACAGAACACTGAAGCTTTCTTT
TRBJ1-4,TRBV3-1/TRBV3-2,-,few,CASSPDGGGEKLFF,TGTGCCAGCAGCCCCGACGGGGGTGGCGAAAAACTGTTTTTT
TRBJ1-2,TRBV9,TRBD1,few,CASSEWTGQLGF,TGTGCCAGCAGCGAGTGGACAGGCCAACTGGGCTTC
TRBJ1-4,TRBV6-5,-,-,CASSLQNPNEKLFF,TGTGCCAGCAGCCTACAGAATCCTAATGAAAAACTGTTTTTT
TRBJ1-2,TRBV5-1,-,-,CASSMVAPGNPYGYTF,TGCGCCAGCAGCATGGTGGCGCCGGGAAACCCCTATGGCTACACCTTC
TRBJ2-1,TRBV2,TRBD2,few,CASSVQAGGPNEQFF,TGTGCCAGCAGTGTACAAGCGGGAGGGCCCAATGAGCAGTTCTTC
TRBJ1-4,TRBV15,-,-,CATSKLGEGEKLFF,TGTGCCACCAGCAAACTGGGGGAGGGAGAAAAACTGTTTTTT
TRBJ1-6,TRBV19,-,once,CASSIRVLSSYNSPLHF,TGTGCCAGTAGTATACGCGTTTTGAGCTCCTATAATTCACCCCTCCACTTT
TRBJ2-5,TRBV30,TRBD2,-,CALRTSGTQETQYF,TGTGCCTTACGGACTAGCGGAACCCAAGAGACCCAGTACTTC
TRBJ1-5,TRBV2,-,once,CASGRQGNQPQHF,TGTGCCAGCGGGAGGCAGGGCAATCAGCCCCAGCATTTT
TRBJ2-3,TRBV18,-,-,CASSPPQRLSTDTQYF,TGTGCCAGCTCACCCCCCCAGCGGCTAAGCACAGATACGCAGTATTTT
TRBJ2-2,TRBV5-1,-,-,CASSLNSRLGTGELFF,TGCGCCAGCAGCTTGAACTCCCGACTTGGGACCGGGGAGCTGTTTTTT
TRBJ1-2,TRBV19,-,few,CASSPAGGYGYGYTF,TGTGCCAGTAGCCCTGCCGGGGGTTATGGCTATGGCTACACCTTC
TRBJ2-1,TRBV5-5,-,once,CASSLDTPSYNEQFF,TGTGCCAGCAGCTTGGACACCCCCTCCTACAATGAGCAGTTCTTC
TRBJ1-2,TRBV19,-,-,CASSIDPPQANYGYTF,TGTGCCAGTAGTATAGACCCGCCCCAGGCTAACTATGGCTACACCTTC
TRBJ2-3,TRBV5-4,TRBD2,-,CASSSDGRSDTQYF,TGTGCCAGCAGCTCGGACGGGAGGTCAGATACGCAGTATTTT